At least ten counts were recorded for the clone carrying this T cell receptor beta chain. This sample stems from a study of control samples from healthy donors and cancer patients. V lost 2 bases to trimming and J lost 2 bases, with 10 bases between them. CDR1 and CDR2 from the germline V gene are LNHDA and SQIVND (reference sequence). The CDR3 has 15 residues. Profiling relied on immunoSEQ multiplex PCR, and the TCRdb table lists in-frame clones only, not all of them. The table includes over 75,000 clones, approximately 86% detected once. The source of this sequence is a man aged 30 to 39 in good health. This sequence joins TRBV19 and TRBJ1-5; D remains unclear. The sequencing sample was made of blood. The CDR3 DNA follows: TGTGCCAGTAGTATATCGAAGACGGGCAATCAGCCCCAGCATTTT. It translates to CASSISKTGNQPQHF.